Below are 7 T cell receptor beta chains sequenced from a single sample in a study of blood T cells in healthy people across ages. Through a sample-barcoded 5' primer and a J-beta primer mix, a second PCR was run for roughly 6 to 12 cycles. MiXCR was run by TCRdb on the 5' RACE reads, yielding one entry per CDR3 protein. The sample has some 1.6 million distinct CDR3 sequences; about 31% are singletons. The sequenced sample consisted of blood. The receptors shown here come from a woman in her 30s in good health.

V usage is TRBV28 and J usage is TRBJ2-3; 11 bases are a match to TRBD2. Germline CDR1 is MDHEN and CDR2 is SYDVKM. CDR3 size: 17 residues. V shed 5 bases and J 2 bases; nucleotides not matched to a gene: 9. The CDR3 DNA reads TGTGCCAGCAGTCCACTAGCGGGGGAGCTACCCACAGATACGCAGTATTTT. This encodes CASSPLAGELPTDTQYF.

This sequence joins TRBV7-2 and TRBJ2-4, with 9 bases lining up with TRBD2. V gave up 4 bases and J gave up 0 bases; unmatched junction bases: 10. CDR1 is SGHTA and CDR2 is FQGNSA in the germline V gene. The CDR3 is made up of 18 amino acids. The CDR3 nucleotides read TGTGCCAGCAGCTCGAGCGGGGGGTCCCTGATAGCCAAAAACATTCAGTACTTC. Translated: CASSSSGGSLIAKNIQYF.

This clonotype was recorded a few times. The CDR3, as DNA: TGTGCCAGCAGTTCGGGACTAAGAGGCCACGAGCAGTACTTC. Translating it yields CASSSGLRGHEQYF. The rearrangement joins TRBV12-3 or TRBV12-4 to TRBJ2-7, with TRBD2 matching 7 bases. Trimming at V came to 4 bases and at J to 5 bases, leaving 8 bases not matched to a gene. The CDR3 has 14 residues.

This chain joins TRBV6-1 and TRBJ1-2; 7 nucleotides match TRBD1. With 5 bases clipped from V and 1 base from J, the junction kept 10 bases outside the gene matches. The germline CDR1 and CDR2 sequences are MNHNS and SASEGT. The length of the CDR3 is 16 residues. CDR3 loop: CASSNAGTAVNYGYTF. The CDR3, as DNA: TGTGCCAGCAGTAACGCCGGGACAGCCGTTAACTATGGCTACACCTTC.

This clonotype was seen more than once but under ten times. The CDR3 region is CASSYSGGFGGDTEAFF. The CDR3 bases are TGTGCCAGCAGTTATTCGGGGGGCTTTGGTGGGGACACTGAAGCTTTCTTT. The J gene is TRBJ1-1, the V gene TRBV6-5, with D tentatively TRBD1 (6 bases). V shed 3 bases and J shed 3 bases, with 20 bases lying between them. The CDR3 is made up of 17 amino acids. CDR1 is MNHEY, CDR2 SVGAGI, per germline.

The chain couples TRBV7-9 to TRBJ2-3; TRBD1 matches 8 bases. Germline CDR1 and CDR2: SEHNR and FQNEAQ (reference sequence). Germline trimming cut 5 bases from V and 2 bases from J; bases unmatched to any gene: 6. The CDR3 extends over 15 amino acids. For the CDR3, the DNA is TGTGCCAGCAGCATGGGACAGGCGATCACAGATACGCAGTATTTT. As protein: CASSMGQAITDTQYF.

The chain recombines TRBV28 with TRBJ1-1, with a tentative D call TRBD1 (6 bases). The CDR3 sequence is 15 residues long. V was clipped by 5 bases and J by 1 base, with 14 bases between them. CDR1 MDHEN and CDR2 SYDVKM come from the germline V gene. In DNA form, the CDR3 reads TGTGCCAGCAGTCCAGGGGCGGAGGCGAACACTGAAGCTTTCTTT. Amino acid sequence: CASSPGAEANTEAFF.